This TCR beta chain came from a study of blood T cell repertoires in COVID-19. Overall study context: Nucleic acid was either cDNA or gDNA, and it came from T cells, B-cell-depleted T cells, or PBMCs.

V was pared by 1 base and J by 5 bases, with 5 bases of the junction left unmatched. The CDR3 sequence is 17 residues long. Per germline, CDR1 KGHDR and CDR2 SFDVKD. TCRdb's table, derived via immunoSEQ multiplex PCR, lists solely in-frame clones and lacks some. Here the sample spans more than 110,000 clones, around 80% being singletons. Two consecutive negative NP/OP PCR tests, clearance, or resolved symptoms defined Cohort 3 recovery. The chain joins TRBV24-1 to TRBJ2-5, with 14 bases identical to TRBD2. The source is a woman between 50 and 59 years old who had recovered from COVID-19. Sequenced sample: PBMCs or T cells enriched from blood (not recorded which). The CDR3 here is CATSDFGLAGGRETQYF. In nucleotides, the CDR3 is TGTGCCACCAGTGATTTTGGACTAGCGGGGGGCCGGGAGACCCAGTACTTC.